The 31 T cell receptor beta chains below all came from one sample that was sequenced in a study of blood T cells in healthy people across ages (dated by TCRdb to between 2014 and 2016). Library preparation used 5' RACE. Sequencing instrument: Illumina HiSeq 2500. The second PCR ran for about 7 to 11 cycles and used a J-beta primer mix along with a sample-barcoded 5' primer. In-frame beta chains were kept once TCRdb had trimmed the public reads at Q25 with fastp and called clones with MiXCR. Rows matching on CDR3 protein sequence are summarized as one entry with the most common DNA and genes. The sample table shows some 900,000 distinct CDR3 sequences, and about 44% are seen once. 13% of the sample is in the top ten clones. The material sequenced was blood. The receptors here all came from a man aged 25 to 40 in good health.

This clonotype has just a few counts. V and J are TRBV20-1 and TRBJ2-7; 7 bases map to TRBD1. This CDR3 contains 14 residues. Germline V gives CDR1 DFQATT, CDR2 SNEGSKA (reference sequence). V lost 2 bases and J lost 4; bases outside the gene matches: 8. The CDR3 is CSARTLDRSYEQYF. CDR3 nucleotide sequence: TGCAGTGCTAGAACCCTGGACAGGAGTTACGAGCAGTACTTC.

V is TRBV30 and J is TRBJ2-1, with TRBD2 matching over 7 bases. The length of the CDR3 is 14 residues. V was pared by 0 bases and J by 5 bases, with 4 bases of the junction left unmatched. The germline V gene encodes CDR1 GTSNPN and CDR2 SVGIG (reference sequence). This CDR3 reads CAWSVLAINNEQFF. The CDR3 DNA follows: TGTGCCTGGAGTGTACTAGCGATCAACAATGAGCAGTTCTTC.

This clonotype has just a few counts. This chain uses TRBV28 with TRBJ2-3, with a weak D call TRBD1 (5 bases). Per germline, CDR1 MDHEN and CDR2 SYDVKM. The CDR3 has 16 residues. Trimming removed 2 bases at V and 2 bases at J, with 14 bases between. The CDR3, as DNA: TGTGCCAGCAGTTTAGGGAACCCACAGGACACAGATACGCAGTATTTT. Translating gives CASSLGNPQDTDTQYF.

The chain carries TRBV28 and TRBJ2-5, with 7 bases lining up with TRBD1. There are 14 residues in the CDR3. Per the germline V gene, CDR1 is MDHEN and CDR2 is SYDVKM. The V segment lost 7 bases and the J segment 11 bases; nucleotides outside the gene matches: 16. The CDR3 loop is CASIVTGQNNEQYF. The CDR3 DNA sequence: TGTGCCAGCATCGTAACGGGACAGAACAATGAGCAGTACTTC.

The CDR3 sequence is CASKPQGAHRETAKNIQYF. The CDR3 DNA follows: TGTGCCAGCAAGCCACAGGGGGCGCACAGGGAGACGGCCAAAAACATTCAGTACTTC. The chain joins TRBV6-2 or TRBV6-3 to TRBJ2-4; 9 bases match TRBD1. Germline assignment: CDR1 MNHEY and CDR2 SVGEGT. The CDR3 consists of 19 residues. The J segment lost 1 base and the V segment lost 7 bases, leaving 17 bases of the junction unmatched.

The chain recombines TRBV29-1 with TRBJ2-2; D is unresolved. Germline CDR1 reads SQVTM; CDR2 reads ANQGSEA. Trimming removed 4 bases from V and 3 bases from J, with 3 bases in between. This CDR3 contains 11 residues. The CDR3, as DNA: TGCAGCGTTGTTCACACCGGGGAGCTGTTTTTT. Its translation: CSVVHTGELFF.

The rearrangement links TRBV27 to TRBJ1-2; no reliable D call. Trimming took off 5 bases at V and 8 bases at J, with 18 bases between the two ends. The germline CDR1 and CDR2 sequences are MNHEY and SMNVEV (reference sequence). The CDR3 has 14 residues. The chain's CDR3 is CASSANGRTMGYTF. In nucleotides, the CDR3 is TGTGCCAGCAGTGCAAACGGACGAACTATGGGCTACACCTTC.

This clonotype has just one count. The J gene is TRBJ2-1, the V gene TRBV20-1, with 9 bases fitting TRBD2. J gave up 2 bases and V 7 bases, and 15 bases lay outside the gene matches. CDR1 and CDR2 (germline): DFQATT, SNEGSKA (reference sequence). There are 17 residues in the CDR3. This chain's CDR3 is CSVRVAGAEKTYNEQFF. CDR3 coding DNA: TGCAGTGTCCGGGTAGCGGGGGCCGAGAAGACCTACAATGAGCAGTTCTTC.

This chain uses TRBV12-3 or TRBV12-4 with TRBJ1-2; D is perhaps TRBD1 (6 bases). V dropped 5 bases and J dropped 0 bases, with 13 bases sitting between them. The CDR3 is 15 amino acids. The CDR3 sequence: CASSRETGPNYGYTF. The DNA of the CDR3 is TGTGCCAGCAGTCGAGAGACAGGACCTAACTATGGCTACACCTTC.

The gene calls are TRBV4-3 and TRBJ2-1, with D uncertain. The ends were cut back, 5 bases at V and 5 bases at J, with 10 bases in the middle. From germline, CDR1 is LGHNA and CDR2 YSLEER. This CDR3 contains 13 residues. CDR3 amino acids: CASSKSRNNEQFF. Here the CDR3 DNA reads TGCGCCAGCAGCAAAAGCAGAAACAATGAGCAGTTCTTC.

The CDR3 region is CASSLEESAGAIADTQYF. The CDR3 DNA follows: TGTGCCAGCAGCTTAGAGGAATCAGCGGGGGCGATCGCAGATACGCAGTATTTT. The rearrangement joins TRBV11-2 to TRBJ2-3; TRBD2 agrees at 8 bases. The V gene end was trimmed by 0 bases and the J gene end by 4 bases; junction bases not matched to a gene: 12. The CDR3 loop spans 18 amino acids. CDR1 is SGHAT, CDR2 FQNNGV, per germline.

CDR3 region: CASSDPNRVYEQYF. Here the CDR3 DNA reads TGTGCCAGCAGTGACCCTAACAGGGTCTACGAGCAGTACTTC. The chain combines TRBV28 with TRBJ2-5; D perhaps matches TRBD1 (6 bases). The J call may be in error: the DNA end matches TRBJ2-7 better. Germline CDR1 MDHEN, CDR2 SYDVKM. The CDR3 is made up of 14 amino acids.

The rearrangement uses TRBV6-2 or TRBV6-3 and TRBJ2-3; 9 bases agree with TRBD2. Germline CDR1 reads MNHEY; CDR2 reads SVGEGT. CDR3 length equals 17 residues. With 1 base clipped from V and 5 bases from J, the junction kept 10 bases outside the gene matches. In DNA form, the CDR3 reads TGTGCCAGCAGTTACTACCCAGCGGGGGGCCCGCGAGATACGCAGTATTTT. It yields the protein CASSYYPAGGPRDTQYF.

The rearrangement uses TRBV30 and TRBJ2-7, with 11 bases identical to TRBD2. The CDR3 runs 12 residues. CDR1 and CDR2 from the germline V gene are GTSNPN and SVGIG (reference sequence). With V trimmed by 8 bases and J by 2 bases, 2 bases remained unmatched. The CDR3: CAVTSGTYEQYF. Written as DNA, the CDR3 is TGTGCCGTGACTAGCGGGACCTACGAGCAGTACTTC.

The V gene is TRBV29-1, the J gene TRBJ2-2, with D maybe TRBD1 (6 bases). This CDR3 has 12 amino acids. The germline gives CDR1 SQVTM, CDR2 ANQGSEA. With 6 bases removed from V and 7 bases from J, the gap between germline ends came to 12 bases. The CDR3 DNA follows: TGCAGCGTGCTGACAGGTCGCGGGGAGCTGTTTTTT. Translation gives CSVLTGRGELFF.

The chain recombines TRBV28 with TRBJ2-6; the D is unclear. The CDR3 extends over 13 amino acids. Trimming stripped 9 bases from V and 0 bases from J, with 6 bases between. Germline V gene lookup returns CDR1 MDHEN and CDR2 SYDVKM. The CDR3 DNA is TGTGCCAGTCAGGACTCTGGGGCCAACGTCCTGACTTTC. This encodes CASQDSGANVLTF.

This chain joins TRBV7-2 and TRBJ2-3; 8 bases are a match to TRBD2. The CDR3 totals 16 residues. With 2 bases clipped from V and 4 bases from J, the junction kept 8 bases outside the gene matches. Looked up from germline, CDR1 is SGHTA and CDR2 is FQGNSA. The CDR3, as DNA: TGTGCCAGCAGCTTACCTCGGGGGGGCCGCGCAGATACGCAGTATTTT. It is translated as CASSLPRGGRADTQYF.

V is TRBV5-6 and J is TRBJ1-2; D is perhaps TRBD1 (6 bases). V shed 3 bases and J shed 8 bases, with 17 bases lying between them. CDR1 is SGHDT and CDR2 is YYEEEE in the germline V gene. CDR3 length: 14 amino acids. As DNA, the CDR3 is TGTGCCAGCAGCTCCGAAAGGGGGATCTGGGGCTACACCTTC. This codes for CASSSERGIWGYTF. The variable domain in full, completed from reference TRBV5-6 and TRBJ1-2, reads DAGVTQSPTHLIKTRGQQVTLRCSPKSGHDTVSWYQQALGQGPQFIFQYYEEEERQRGNFPDRFSGHQFPNYSSELNVNALLLGDSALYLCASSSERGIWGYTFGSGTRLTVV.

This clonotype was detected only a few times. For the CDR3, the DNA is TGTGCCAGCAGTTTAGTGCGACCGGCCGGGAGGAACACTGAAGCTTTCTTT. Translation gives CASSLVRPAGRNTEAFF. The rearrangement uses TRBV6-2 or TRBV6-3 and TRBJ1-1; D is unresolved. This CDR3 has 17 amino acids. Germline V gives CDR1 MNHEY, CDR2 SVGEGT. The V end lost 4 bases, the J end lost 1 base, and 19 bases lay between the germline ends.

This chain connects TRBV20-1 to TRBJ2-7; D is perhaps TRBD1 or TRBD2 (5 bases each). Germline CDR1 is DFQATT and CDR2 is SNEGSKA (reference sequence). V was cut by 6 bases and J by 7 bases, with 25 bases left in between. The CDR3 runs to 15 residues. CDR3 loop: CSAHKAGTQSGEQYF. Here the CDR3 DNA reads TGCAGTGCCCATAAGGCAGGGACGCAGTCTGGAGAGCAGTACTTC.

J is TRBJ2-3 and V is TRBV5-1; a weak D match, TRBD1 (6 bases). V lost 4 bases and J 0 bases, leaving 12 bases between the germline ends. CDR3 size: 15 residues. Per germline, CDR1 SGHRS and CDR2 YFSETQ. The CDR3 is CASSRGGQSTDTQYF. The CDR3, as DNA: TGCGCCAGCAGCCGCGGAGGACAGAGCACAGATACGCAGTATTTT.

This clonotype showed up many times. This rearrangement joins TRBV29-1 to TRBJ1-6; D ambiguous. The CDR3 extends over 13 amino acids. The V end lost 6 bases, the J end lost 6 bases, and 12 bases lay between the germline ends. Germline values: CDR1 SQVTM, CDR2 ANQGSEA. CDR3 bases: TGCAGCGTCACCGTAGGGTCTAATTCACCCCTCCACTTT. Translating gives CSVTVGSNSPLHF.

The V gene is TRBV4-2, the J gene TRBJ1-2, with a weak D call TRBD1 (5 bases). Germline V gene sequence: CDR1 LGHNA, CDR2 YNFKEQ. The CDR3 totals 15 residues. V dropped 3 bases and J dropped 3 bases, with 14 bases sitting between them. The CDR3, as DNA: TGTGCCAGCAGCCAGGGATTTGGACAAGACTATGGCTACACCTTC. Translating gives CASSQGFGQDYGYTF.

This clonotype was seen a few times. This chain connects TRBV6-5 to TRBJ1-1, with a tentative D call TRBD1 (5 bases). Germline lookup yields CDR1 MNHEY and CDR2 SVGAGI. V lost 6 bases, J lost 0 bases, and 14 bases lay in between. The CDR3 spans 15 residues. In DNA, the CDR3 is TGTGCCAGCAGGAACCCCCGACAGATGAACACTGAAGCTTTCTTT. Translating gives CASRNPRQMNTEAFF.

V usage is TRBV10-2 and J usage is TRBJ2-7; 15 bases line up with TRBD2. The germline gives CDR1 WSHSY, CDR2 SAAADI. The V segment lost 3 bases and the J segment 2 bases; nucleotides outside the gene matches: 17. The CDR3 runs to 21 residues. The CDR3 reads CASSDTNDPGLAGGFPYEQYF. CDR3 sequence (DNA): TGCGCCAGCAGTGACACCAATGACCCGGGACTAGCGGGGGGTTTCCCCTACGAGCAGTACTTC.

This clonotype has a handful of counts. The chain combines TRBV20-1 with TRBJ2-3; D ambiguous. The germline V gene encodes CDR1 DFQATT and CDR2 SNEGSKA (reference sequence). Trimming cost V 3 bases and J 0 bases, with 10 bases left between them. The CDR3 contains 14 residues. The CDR3 protein is CSARGGLSTDTQYF. CDR3 DNA: TGCAGTGCTAGGGGCGGATTAAGCACAGATACGCAGTATTTT.

The chain joins TRBV2 to TRBJ2-5; 13 positions match TRBD2. The CDR3 length is 17 residues. Germline assignment: CDR1 SNHLY and CDR2 FYNNEI. V shed 2 bases, J shed 5 bases, and the junction held 8 bases outside the gene matches. The CDR3 protein is CASSEYGTSGVVETQYF. The CDR3 DNA reads as TGTGCCAGCAGTGAATATGGGACTAGCGGGGTGGTGGAGACCCAGTACTTC. Full variable domain (missing parts from reference TRBV2 and TRBJ2-5): EPEVTQTPSHQVTQMGQEVILRCVPISNHLYFYWYRQILGQKVEFLVSFYNNEISEKSEIFDDQFSVERPDGSNFTLKIRSTKLEDSAMYFCASSEYGTSGVVETQYFGPGTRLLVL.

The gene calls are TRBV29-1 and TRBJ1-2, with D possibly matching TRBD1 (5 bases). Germline CDR1 is SQVTM and CDR2 is ANQGSEA. V gave up 5 bases and J gave up 2 bases, with 12 bases separating them. The CDR3 spans 13 residues. The CDR3 nucleotides read TGCAGCGTTCCCCTTTGGGACAACTATGGCTACACCTTC. This codes for CSVPLWDNYGYTF.

V and J are TRBV12-3 or TRBV12-4 and TRBJ2-3; 16 bases are a match to TRBD2. The CDR3 has 15 amino acids. Losses at the gene ends were 7 bases for V and 4 bases for J; bases not matched to a gene: 2. CDR3 protein: CASIGTSGGADTQYF. The CDR3 nucleotides read TGTGCCAGCATAGGGACTAGCGGGGGGGCAGATACGCAGTATTTT.

This clonotype was recorded a few times. The V call is TRBV3-1, the J call TRBJ2-1, with a possible D match to TRBD1 (6 bases). The germline V gene has CDR1 LGHDT and CDR2 YNNKEL (reference sequence). This CDR3 spans 13 amino acids. The V gene lost 4 bases and the J gene lost 12 bases, with 16 bases spanning the gap. CDR3 region: CASSPSQGRGQFF. CDR3 coding DNA: TGTGCCAGCAGCCCGTCGCAGGGGCGCGGGCAGTTCTTC.

The chain couples TRBV5-6 to TRBJ2-1, with D possibly being TRBD1 (6 bases). V lost 1 base, J lost 4 bases, and 9 bases lay in between. CDR3 length equals 14 residues. Germline assignment: CDR1 SGHDT and CDR2 YYEEEE. DNA for the CDR3: TGTGCCAGCAGCTTGTTGACAGGATACAATGAGCAGTTCTTC. It translates to CASSLLTGYNEQFF.